This TCR beta chain was found in a study of OX40 agonist ivuxolimab in advanced cancers. Study summary: Three partial responders included one hepatocellular carcinoma patient and two cutaneous melanoma patients. Study-level results: Both CD4+ and CD8+ T cell populations in blood had undergone clonal expansion by week 6 at 0.1 to 3.0 mg/kg. The expanded peripheral T cells' antigen specificity was not determined.

On this clone: Its target is unknown.

Per germline, CDR1 SGHRS and CDR2 YFSETQ. V lost 0 bases and J 2 bases, leaving 15 bases between the germline ends. The CDR3 sequence is 17 residues long. Enrollment shut out patients with autoimmune disease history or systemic immunosuppression. The repertoire was sequenced with immunoSEQ multiplex PCR; TCRdb's copy has only in-frame clones and lacks some. The sample includes 150,000 to 190,000 clones, roughly 94% of them seen just once. Specimen: CD4+ or CD8+ T cells sorted from blood, collected in a trial of the OX40 agonist ivuxolimab. This TCR derives from an adult with an advanced solid tumor such as melanoma, head and neck, liver or kidney cancer. V usage is TRBV5-1 and J usage is TRBJ2-1; possibly TRBD1 for D (5 bases). DNA for the CDR3: TGCGCCAGCAGCTTGGCCTCACCAGGGAAAACCTACAATGAGCAGTTCTTC. Amino acid sequence: CASSLASPGKTYNEQFF.